Detailed here is one T cell receptor (beta chain). The source of the sample is a study of T-cell memory formation after mild COVID-19. TCRdb fed the 5' RACE reads into MiXCR, producing one record per CDR3 protein. The sample contains fewer than 650,000 distinct CDR3 sequences, about a fifth of which appear only once. Between the trimmed V and J ends, which lost 7 bases and 2 bases, there was a span of 21 bases. This CDR3 comprises 16 residues. The germline gives CDR1 MRHNA, CDR2 SNTAGT. Material: PBMCs or a T cell subset sorted from them (not recorded which). This TCR was sampled from an adult woman who had mild COVID-19 (a few samples of this study predate the infection). Cell type and time point are not known. V gene TRBV6-4 combines with J gene TRBJ2-7, with a tentative D call TRBD2 (6 bases). CDR3 sequence: CASIPSGLLNTYEQYF. CDR3 sequence (DNA): TGTGCCAGCATCCCCTCGGGACTTCTTAACACCTACGAGCAGTACTTC.